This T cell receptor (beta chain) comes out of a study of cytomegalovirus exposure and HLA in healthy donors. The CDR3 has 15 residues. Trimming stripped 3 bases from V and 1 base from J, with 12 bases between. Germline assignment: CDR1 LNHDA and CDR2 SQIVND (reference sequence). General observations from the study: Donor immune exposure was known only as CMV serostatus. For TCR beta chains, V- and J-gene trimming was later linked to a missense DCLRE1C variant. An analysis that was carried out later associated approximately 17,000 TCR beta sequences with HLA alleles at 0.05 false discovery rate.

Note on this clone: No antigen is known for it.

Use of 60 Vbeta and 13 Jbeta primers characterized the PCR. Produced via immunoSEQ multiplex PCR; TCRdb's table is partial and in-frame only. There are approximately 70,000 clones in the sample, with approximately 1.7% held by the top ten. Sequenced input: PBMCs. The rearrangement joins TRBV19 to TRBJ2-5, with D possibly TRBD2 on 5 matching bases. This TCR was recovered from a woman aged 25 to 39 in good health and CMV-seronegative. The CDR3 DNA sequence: TGTGCCAGTAGTATTGCGGGCACCATCCAAGAGACCCAGTACTTC. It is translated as CASSIAGTIQETQYF.